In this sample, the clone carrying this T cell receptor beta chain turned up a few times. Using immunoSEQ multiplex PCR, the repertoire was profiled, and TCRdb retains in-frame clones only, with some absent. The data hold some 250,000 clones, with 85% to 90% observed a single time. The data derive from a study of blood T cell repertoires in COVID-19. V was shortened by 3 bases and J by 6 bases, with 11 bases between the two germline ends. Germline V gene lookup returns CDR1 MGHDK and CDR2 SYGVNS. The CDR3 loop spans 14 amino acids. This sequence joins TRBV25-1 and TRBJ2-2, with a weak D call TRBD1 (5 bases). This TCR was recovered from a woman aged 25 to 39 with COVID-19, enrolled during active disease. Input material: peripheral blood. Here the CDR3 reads CASSDRAWAGELFF. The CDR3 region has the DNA TGTGCCAGCAGTGACAGGGCTTGGGCCGGGGAGCTGTTTTTT.